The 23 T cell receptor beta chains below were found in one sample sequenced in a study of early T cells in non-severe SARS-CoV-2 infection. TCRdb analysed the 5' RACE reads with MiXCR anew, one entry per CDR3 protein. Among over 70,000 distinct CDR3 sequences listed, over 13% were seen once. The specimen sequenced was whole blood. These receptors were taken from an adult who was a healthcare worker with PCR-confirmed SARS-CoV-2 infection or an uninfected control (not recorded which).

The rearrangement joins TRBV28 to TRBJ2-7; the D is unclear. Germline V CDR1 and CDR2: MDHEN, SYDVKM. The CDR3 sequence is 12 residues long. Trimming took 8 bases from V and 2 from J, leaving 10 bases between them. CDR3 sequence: CASHQPPYEQYF. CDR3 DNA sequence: TGTGCCAGCCATCAGCCTCCCTACGAGCAGTACTTC.

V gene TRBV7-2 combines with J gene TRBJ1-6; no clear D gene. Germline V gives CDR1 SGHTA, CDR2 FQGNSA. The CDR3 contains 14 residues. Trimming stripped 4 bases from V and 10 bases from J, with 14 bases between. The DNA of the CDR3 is TGTGCCAGCAGCTCCTTGGAGAGGCCATCACCCCTCCACTTT. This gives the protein CASSSLERPSPLHF.

The CDR3 DNA reads TGTGCCAGCAGCTTTACCCCAGGGACAGCCATATTCTACAATGAGCAGTTCTTC. Its translation is CASSFTPGTAIFYNEQFF. The chain combines TRBV7-9 with TRBJ2-1; 7 bases line up with TRBD1. Per germline, CDR1 SEHNR and CDR2 FQNEAQ (reference sequence). Trimming at V came to 3 bases and at J to 3 bases, leaving 14 bases not matched to a gene. This CDR3 spans 18 amino acids.

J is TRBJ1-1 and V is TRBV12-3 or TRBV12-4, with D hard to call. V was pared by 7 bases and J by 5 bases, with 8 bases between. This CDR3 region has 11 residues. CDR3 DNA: TGTGCCAGCAAGGAGGAGACTGAAGCTTTCTTT. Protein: CASKEETEAFF.

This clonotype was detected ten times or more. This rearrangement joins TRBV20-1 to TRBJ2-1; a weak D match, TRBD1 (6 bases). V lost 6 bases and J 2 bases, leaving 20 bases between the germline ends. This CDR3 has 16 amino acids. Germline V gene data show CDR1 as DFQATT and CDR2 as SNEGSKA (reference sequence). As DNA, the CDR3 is TGCAGTGCACGTGCCACCTCACAGGGAACCTACAATGAGCAGTTCTTC. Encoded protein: CSARATSQGTYNEQFF.

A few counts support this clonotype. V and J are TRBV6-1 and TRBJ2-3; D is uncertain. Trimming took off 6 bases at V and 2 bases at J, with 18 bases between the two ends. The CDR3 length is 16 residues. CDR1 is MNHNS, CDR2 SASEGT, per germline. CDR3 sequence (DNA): TGTGCCAGCAGAATCGTTGACGGGCTCACCACAGATACGCAGTATTTT. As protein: CASRIVDGLTTDTQYF.

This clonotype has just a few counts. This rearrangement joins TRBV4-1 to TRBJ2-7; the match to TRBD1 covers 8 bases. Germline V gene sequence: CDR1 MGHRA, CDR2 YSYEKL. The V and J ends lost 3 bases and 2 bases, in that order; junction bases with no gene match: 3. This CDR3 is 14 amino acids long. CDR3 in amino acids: CASSQGQETYEQYF. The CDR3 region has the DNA TGCGCCAGCAGCCAGGGACAGGAAACCTACGAGCAGTACTTC.

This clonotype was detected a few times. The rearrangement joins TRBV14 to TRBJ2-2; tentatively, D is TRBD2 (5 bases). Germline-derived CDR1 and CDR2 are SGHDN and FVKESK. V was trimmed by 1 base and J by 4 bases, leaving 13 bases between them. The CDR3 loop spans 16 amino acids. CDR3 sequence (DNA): TGTGCCAGCAGCCAAGTGCCCGGGAAGCGCACCGGGGAGCTGTTTTTT. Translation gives CASSQVPGKRTGELFF.

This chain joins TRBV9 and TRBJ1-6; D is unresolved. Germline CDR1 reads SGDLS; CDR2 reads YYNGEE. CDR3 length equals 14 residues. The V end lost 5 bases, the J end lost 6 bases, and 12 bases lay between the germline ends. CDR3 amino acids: CASRSGVVNSPLHF. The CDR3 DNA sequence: TGTGCCAGCAGATCAGGTGTCGTTAATTCACCCCTCCACTTT. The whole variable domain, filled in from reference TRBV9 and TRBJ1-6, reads DSGVTQTPKHLITATGQRVTLRCSPRSGDLSVYWYQQSLDQGLQFLIQYYNGEERAKGNILERFSAQQFPDLHSELNLSSLELGDSALYFCASRSGVVNSPLHFGNGTRLTVT.

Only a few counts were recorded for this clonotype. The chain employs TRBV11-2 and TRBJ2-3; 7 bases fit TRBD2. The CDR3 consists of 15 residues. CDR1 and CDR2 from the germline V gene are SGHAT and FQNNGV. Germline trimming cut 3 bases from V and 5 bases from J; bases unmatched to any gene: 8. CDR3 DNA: TGTGCCAGCAGCTTTTCGACTAGCACCCGAGATACGCAGTATTTT. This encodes CASSFSTSTRDTQYF.

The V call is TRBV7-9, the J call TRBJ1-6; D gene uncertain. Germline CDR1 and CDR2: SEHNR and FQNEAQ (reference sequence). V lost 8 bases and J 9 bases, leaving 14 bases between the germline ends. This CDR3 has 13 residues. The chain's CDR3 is CASLSPEGSPLHF. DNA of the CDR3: TGTGCCAGCCTCTCGCCAGAGGGTTCACCCCTCCACTTT.

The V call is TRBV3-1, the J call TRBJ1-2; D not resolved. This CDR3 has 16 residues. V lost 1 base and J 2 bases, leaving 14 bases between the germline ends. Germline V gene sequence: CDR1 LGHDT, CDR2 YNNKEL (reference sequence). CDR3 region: CASSQVYTARNYGYTF. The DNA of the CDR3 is TGTGCCAGCAGCCAAGTATATACCGCACGGAACTATGGCTACACCTTC.

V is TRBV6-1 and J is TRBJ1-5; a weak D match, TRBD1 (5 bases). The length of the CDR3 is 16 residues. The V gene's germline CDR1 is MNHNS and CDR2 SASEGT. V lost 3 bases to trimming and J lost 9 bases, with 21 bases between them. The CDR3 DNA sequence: TGTGCCAGCAGTGAGATCCCCACAGGCCCTTTCAGGCCCCAGCATTTT. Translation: CASSEIPTGPFRPQHF.

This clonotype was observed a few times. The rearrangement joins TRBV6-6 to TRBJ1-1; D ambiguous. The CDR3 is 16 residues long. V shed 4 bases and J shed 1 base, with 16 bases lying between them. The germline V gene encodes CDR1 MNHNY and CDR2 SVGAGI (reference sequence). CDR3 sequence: CASSSGRSRSNTEAFF. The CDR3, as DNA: TGTGCCAGCAGTTCGGGCAGGTCAAGGTCGAACACTGAAGCTTTCTTT.

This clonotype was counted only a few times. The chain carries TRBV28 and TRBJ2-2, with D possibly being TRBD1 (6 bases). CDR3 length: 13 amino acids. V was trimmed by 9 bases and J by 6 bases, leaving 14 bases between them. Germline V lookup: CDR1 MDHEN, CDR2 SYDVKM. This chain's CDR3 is CASSAGTPGELFF. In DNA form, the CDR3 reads TGTGCCAGTTCCGCCGGGACACCCGGGGAGCTGTTTTTT.

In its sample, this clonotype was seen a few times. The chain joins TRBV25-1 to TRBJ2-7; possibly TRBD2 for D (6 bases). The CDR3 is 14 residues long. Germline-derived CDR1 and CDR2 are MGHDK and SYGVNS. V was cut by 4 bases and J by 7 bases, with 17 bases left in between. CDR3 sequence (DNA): TGTGCCAGCAGTGGGCGGGGTGTGACTTGGGAGCAGTACTTC. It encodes CASSGRGVTWEQYF.

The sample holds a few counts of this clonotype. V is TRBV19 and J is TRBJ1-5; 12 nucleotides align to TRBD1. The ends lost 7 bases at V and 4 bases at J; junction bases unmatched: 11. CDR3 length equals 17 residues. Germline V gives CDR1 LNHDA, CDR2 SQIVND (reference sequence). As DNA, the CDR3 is TGTGCCAGTACCTCTCCGGGACAGGGGGCGGATAATCAGCCCCAGCATTTT. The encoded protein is CASTSPGQGADNQPQHF.

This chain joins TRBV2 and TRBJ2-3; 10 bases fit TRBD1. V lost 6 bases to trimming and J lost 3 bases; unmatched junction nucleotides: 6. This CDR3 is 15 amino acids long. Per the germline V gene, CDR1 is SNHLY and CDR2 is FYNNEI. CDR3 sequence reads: CASRRDRGMTDTQYF. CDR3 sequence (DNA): TGTGCCAGCAGGAGGGACAGGGGAATGACAGATACGCAGTATTTT. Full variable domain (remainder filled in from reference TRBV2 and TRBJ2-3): EPEVTQTPSHQVTQMGQEVILRCVPISNHLYFYWYRQILGQKVEFLVSFYNNEISEKSEIFDDQFSVERPDGSNFTLKIRSTKLEDSAMYFCASRRDRGMTDTQYFGPGTRLTVL.

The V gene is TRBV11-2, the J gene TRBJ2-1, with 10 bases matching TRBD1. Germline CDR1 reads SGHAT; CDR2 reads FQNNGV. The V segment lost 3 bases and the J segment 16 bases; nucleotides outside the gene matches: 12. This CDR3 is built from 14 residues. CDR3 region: CASSFSSSRDRGFF. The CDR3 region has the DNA TGTGCCAGCAGCTTTAGCTCCTCCCGGGACAGGGGTTTCTTC.

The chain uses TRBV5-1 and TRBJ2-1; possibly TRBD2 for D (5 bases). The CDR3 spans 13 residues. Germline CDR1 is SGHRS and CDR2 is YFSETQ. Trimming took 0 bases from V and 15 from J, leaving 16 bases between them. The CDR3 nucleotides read TGCGCCAGCAGCTTGGGTCCCGCGCGGGCCACGTTCTTC. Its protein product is CASSLGPARATFF.

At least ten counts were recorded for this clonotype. Here the CDR3 reads CASSFFPSGSDSYEQYF. For the CDR3, the DNA is TGCGCCAGCAGCTTTTTTCCTAGCGGGAGTGACTCCTACGAGCAGTACTTC. The V gene is TRBV5-1, the J gene TRBJ2-7; 10 bases map to TRBD2. After removal of 2 bases from V and 0 bases from J, the junction contained 8 bases not matched to a gene. CDR1 and CDR2 from the germline V gene are SGHRS and YFSETQ. This CDR3 has 17 residues.

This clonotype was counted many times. The CDR3 loop reads CASRPPGSYYNEQFF. The CDR3 nucleotides read TGTGCCAGCAGGCCCCCGGGTTCATACTACAATGAGCAGTTCTTC. This chain uses TRBV6-5 with TRBJ2-1; no definite D call. The length of the CDR3 is 15 residues. V was pared by 6 bases and J by 3 bases, with 15 bases between. The germline V gene has CDR1 MNHEY and CDR2 SVGAGI.

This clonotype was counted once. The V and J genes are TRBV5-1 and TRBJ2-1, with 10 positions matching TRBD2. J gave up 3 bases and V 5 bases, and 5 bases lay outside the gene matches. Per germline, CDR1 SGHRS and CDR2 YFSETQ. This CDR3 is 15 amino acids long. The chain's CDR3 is CASRDLAGDYNEQFF. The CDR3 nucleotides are TGCGCCAGCAGAGATCTAGCGGGAGACTACAATGAGCAGTTCTTC.